This T cell receptor beta chain was captured by sequencing in a study of blood T cell repertoires in COVID-19 (dated by TCRdb to 2020 to 2022). Broadly, across the study: The collaborator samples originated in the United States, Italy and Spain and spanned the acute and convalescent phases of COVID-19. Where HLA class I and class II types were available, the types were taken from metadata supplied by the sample provider, not from assay-based typing. The repertoires were released in a freely available public database intended as a resource for research on the immune response to SARS-CoV-2. The dataset comprised deeply sampled blood TCRbeta repertoires from subjects exposed to, actively infected with, or recovered from COVID-19. Samples were obtained from the ongoing ImmuneRACE study (first 160 participants) and from 1,254 subjects provided by 6 global collaborators. Nearly every sample came with metadata listing a de-identified subject ID, COVID-19 status, age in years and sex. The material from the prospective study consisted of cDNA or gDNA derived from T cells, B-cell-depleted T cells, or PBMCs.

About this clone itself: The antigen this receptor binds is unknown. Base qualities are not provided; no much larger clone lies one nucleotide away.

The investigation overall reported the following: Clinical and demographic metadata were provided uncurated, with the amount varying by source and participant.

From the cysteine through the valine, the CDR3 covers 14 amino acids. The retained sequence is limited to the CDR3, 42 bases, with the frame set at the first base. Taken from the germline V gene (reference sequence), the CDR1 and CDR2 loops are MNHEY and SMNVEV. TCRbeta CDR3 regions were amplified from genomic DNA by means of the immunoSEQ Assay, a bias-controlled multiplex PCR. Per the original workflow: Nucleated cell counts per sample were estimated from amplification of reference gene primers within the assay. To quantify the absolute abundance of each unique TCRbeta CDR3 rearrangement, sequence reads were collapsed and filtered. For each sample, productive Simpson clonality was calculated as the square root of Simpson's diversity index across productive rearrangements. TCRdb mirrors the immuneACCESS table, restricted to in-frame sequences. Some clones are absent from its copies; in checked studies, under half trace to an unresolved V gene, and the reason for the others is unknown. The DNA gave D and trimming, while V, J and clone size come from that table. Counted in this sample were 120,000 or so clones; around four fifths of them appeared once. The ten most abundant clones make up roughly 25% of the sample.

The collaborating institutions used their own protocols to collect whole blood in K2EDTA tubes. For TCRbeta analysis, collaborators shipped samples in one of three forms: frozen whole blood, isolated PBMCs, or DNA extracted from either of those sample types. The chain joins TRBV27 to TRBJ2-7; confidence is insufficient to name the D gene. The sample taken for sequencing was peripheral blood. This TCR was sampled from a human donor in a cohort sampled during active COVID-19. The DNA reads TGTGCCAGCAGTTTAAGGAGTCCCGCGAGCGAACTTTTTGTC. It is translated as CASSLRSPASELFV.